This T cell receptor (beta chain) was sequenced in a study of T cell responses to AZD1222 COVID-19 vaccine. Profiled with immunoSEQ multiplex PCR; TCRdb holds only in-frame clones, not every one. The sample consists of 150,000 or so clones, approximately 89% of them appearing once. Pooled in the analysis were second doses at about 4 or about 12 weeks. As to this clone: What it recognizes is unknown.

Study-wide results and limits: The CD4 TCRs associated with vaccination extended across spike and predominated at 160-218 and 743-854. Baseline serology detected seropositivity in only six or seven AZD1222 recipients. Close to half of all spike-specific TCRs reportedly target regions of the variants that are unmutated.

This TCR was recovered from an adult who received the AZD1222 COVID-19 vaccine. Sequenced material: peripheral blood, taken 28 days after the second AZD1222 dose.

The CDR3 region is CASSVGPDGDTQYF. DNA of the CDR3: TGTGCCAGCAGCGTAGGGCCTGACGGAGATACGCAGTATTTT. The J gene is TRBJ2-3, the V gene TRBV9; no firm D call. The germline V gene has CDR1 SGDLS and CDR2 YYNGEE. The length of the CDR3 is 14 residues. V was pared by 0 bases and J by 5 bases, with 10 bases between.